A selection of T cell receptor beta chains follows, all from one sample in a study of technical replicates of blood from four donors. The table came from immunoSEQ multiplex PCR; TCRdb's copy has only in-frame clones and leaves some out. The data hold about 93,000 clones, with 95% observed a single time. The sample consisted of T cells isolated from PBMCs. The receptors were sampled from a human donor in good health. The CDR3 runs from the conserved cysteine through the conserved F or W. A D gene is named only where the DNA matches it firmly. Clone size appears in some rows only: once, few, many, or a class for an expanded clone.

>TRBV15|-|TRBJ1-5|TRBD1
TGTGCCACCAGCCCTAGGACAGGCGATCCGCCCCAGCATTTT
CATSPRTGDPPQHF
>TRBV27|-|TRBJ1-2|-
TGTGCCAGCAGTTTGGAAGTGCCCCCTAGCTCCTATGGCTACACCTTC
CASSLEVPPSSYGYTF
>TRBV6-1|-|TRBJ1-5|-
TGTGCCAGCAGTGAAGGAAGCTATAGCAATCAGCCCCAGCATTTT
CASSEGSYSNQPQHF
>TRBV7-2|-|TRBJ1-1|-
TGTGCCAGCAGCTATAGACACCTCACTGAAGCTTTCTTT
CASSYRHLTEAFF
>TRBV5-1|-|TRBJ2-1|-
TGCGCCAGCAGTCTAGCGCCACTCTACAATGAGCAGTTCTTC
CASSLAPLYNEQFF
>TRBV10-3|-|TRBJ2-7|-
TGTGCCATCAGTGAAGGGAGGTCGAGCTCCTACGAGCAGTACTTC
CAISEGRSSSYEQYF
>TRBV10-1|-|TRBJ2-3|TRBD1
TGCGCCAGCAGTAGGGAGGGACAGGGAACAGATACGCAGTATTTT
CASSREGQGTDTQYF
>TRBV7-9|-|TRBJ1-1|TRBD1
TGTGCCAGCAGCGTACAGGGGATGAACACTGAAGCTTTCTTT
CASSVQGMNTEAFF
>TRBV7-7|-|TRBJ2-2|TRBD2
TGTGCCAGCACCCCTCTCCCGGAAATAGCGGGAGTGGCCGGGGAGCTGTTTTTT
CASTPLPEIAGVAGELFF
>TRBV14|-|TRBJ2-4|TRBD1
TGTGCCAGCAGCCTTTCCTTCCAGGGGGCTCTAGACAAAAACATTCAGTACTTC
CASSLSFQGALDKNIQYF
>TRBV6-1|-|TRBJ1-4|TRBD1
TGTGCCAGCAGTGAGAGGGAATCGGGACAGGGGGCTTTTGATGAAAAACTGTTTTTT
CASSERESGQGAFDEKLFF
>TRBV19|-|TRBJ2-4|-
TGTGCCAGTAGTATAGATGGGGGGGCCGGTACCAAAAACATTCAGTACTTC
CASSIDGGAGTKNIQYF
>TRBV28|-|TRBJ1-1|-
TGTGCCAGCAGTTCAGGGGTTGTGAACACTGAAGCTTTCTTT
CASSSGVVNTEAFF
>TRBV9|-|TRBJ1-2|-
TGTGCCAGCAGCGCTCTTGGACAACCCTATGGCTACACCTTC
CASSALGQPYGYTF
>TRBV19|-|TRBJ2-7|-
TGTGCCAGTAGTATCGCCTTAGCCTACGAGCAGTACTTC
CASSIALAYEQYF
>TRBV29-1|-|TRBJ2-5|TRBD1
TGCAGCGTTGCCCGCCCGGGACAGGGGGAAGAGACCCAGTACTTC
CSVARPGQGEETQYF
>TRBV7-2|-|TRBJ1-1|-
TGTGCCAGCAGTTTCTACCCCGACAGGAACACTGAAGCTTTCTTT
CASSFYPDRNTEAFF
>TRBV18|-|TRBJ2-1|-
TGTGCCAGCTCACCACAAGTCCAGGGCTTGGGGAATGAGCAGTTCTTC
CASSPQVQGLGNEQFF
>TRBV19|-|TRBJ1-5|-
TGTGCCAGTAGTGTCTTCGACACGGGCAATCAGCCCCAGCATTTT
CASSVFDTGNQPQHF
>TRBV10-3|-|TRBJ2-1|-
TGTGCCATCAGGAGGGATCCTAACAATGAGCAGTTCTTC
CAIRRDPNNEQFF
>TRBV27|-|TRBJ2-7|-
TGTGCCAGCAGCGCACAGGGCTACGAGCAGTACTTC
CASSAQGYEQYF
>TRBV27|once|TRBJ2-3|TRBD2
TGTGCCAGCAGTTCGGGACTATCCACAGATACGCAGTATTTT
CASSSGLSTDTQYF
>TRBV4-1|-|TRBJ1-1|-
TGCGCCAGCAGTTTCGGGGACATAGACACTGAAGCTTTCTTT
CASSFGDIDTEAFF
>TRBV5-1|-|TRBJ2-7|TRBD2
TGCGCCAGCAGCTTGCGGGGACTAGCAGACTACGAGCAGTACTTC
CASSLRGLADYEQYF
>TRBV5-6|once|TRBJ2-3|TRBD1
TGTGCCAGCAGCGACCGGACAGGGTTGGGCGGGCAGTATTTT
CASSDRTGLGGQYF
>TRBV7-8|-|TRBJ1-5|-
TGTGCCAGCAGCTTAAAATCAGGCCAGCCCCAGCATTTT
CASSLKSGQPQHF
>TRBV28|-|TRBJ2-1|TRBD2
TGTGCCAGCAGTTTATCCCTTGGACTAGGACCGCCCCGGTCTGGCTTCTTC
CASSLSLGLGPPRSGFF
>TRBV29-1|-|TRBJ1-3|-
TGCAGCGTTGTGGTCGTGAGTGGAAACACCATATATTTT
CSVVVVSGNTIYF
>TRBV29-1|once|TRBJ1-1|TRBD1
TGCAGCGTTGTGCGGACAGGGAACACTGAAGCTTTCTTT
CSVVRTGNTEAFF
>TRBV28|-|TRBJ2-7|-
TGTGCCAGCAGCATAGGAGGGGTCGGCTACGAGCAGTACTTC
CASSIGGVGYEQYF
>TRBV6-5|-|TRBJ1-4|TRBD1
TGTGCCAGCAGTTACTTCCAGGGACAGAATGAAAAACTGTTTTTT
CASSYFQGQNEKLFF
>TRBV10-3|-|TRBJ2-2|TRBD1
TGTGCCATCAGTGAGGGGACAGGGGGCGCCGTGGCGGGGGAGCTGTTTTTT
CAISEGTGGAVAGELFF
>TRBV2|once|TRBJ1-3|TRBD1
TGTGCCAGCTCGGGACAGGGCCGAGACACCATATATTTT
CASSGQGRDTIYF
>TRBV6-5|-|TRBJ1-2|-
TGTGCCAGCAGTTACACGACAGTGGGTGGCTACACCTTC
CASSYTTVGGYTF
>TRBV27|-|TRBJ2-7|-
TGTGCCAGCAGTTCAGGGGTTAATGCACCCTACGAGCAGTACTTC
CASSSGVNAPYEQYF
>TRBV10-3|-|TRBJ2-2|-
TGTGCCATCGGGCGACCCGACACCGGGGAGCTGTTTTTT
CAIGRPDTGELFF
>TRBV9|-|TRBJ1-2|TRBD1
TGTGCCAGCACCCCGACAGGGACTAACTATGGCTACACCTTC
CASTPTGTNYGYTF
>TRBV4-2|once|TRBJ2-1|TRBD2
TGTGCCAGCACCTCGAGGGGAGGACTAGCGGGAGGAAGGTATGAGCAGTTCTTC
CASTSRGGLAGGRYEQFF
>TRBV27|-|TRBJ2-1|TRBD2
TGTGCCAGCATGATAGCGGGAACATACAATGAGCAGTTCTTC
CASMIAGTYNEQFF
>TRBV6-5|-|TRBJ2-1|TRBD2
TGTGCCAGCACATCTAGCGGGAGCGGTGAGCAGTTCTTC
CASTSSGSGEQFF
>TRBV27|-|TRBJ1-1|-
TGTGCCAGCAGCCAGAACACTGAAGCTTTCTTT
CASSQNTEAFF
>TRBV27|-|TRBJ2-7|TRBD2
TGTGCCAGCAGTTTATCTGCGGGAGGTCTCTTCTACGAGCAGTACTTC
CASSLSAGGLFYEQYF
>TRBV29-1|-|TRBJ1-1|-
TGCAGCGTTGGCGCCGATTCGAACACTGAAGCTTTCTTT
CSVGADSNTEAFF
>TRBV5-1|-|TRBJ2-7|TRBD2
TGCGCCAGCAGCGCTGGCCTAGCGGGGGCCGTGATCTACGAGCAGTACTTC
CASSAGLAGAVIYEQYF
>TRBV6-1|-|TRBJ2-1|TRBD2
TGTGCCAGCAGTGAACAACTAGCGGGGGTCAATGAGCAGTTCTTC
CASSEQLAGVNEQFF
>TRBV5-6|-|TRBJ1-4|-
TGTGCCAGCAGCTTGGACAGGAATGAAAAACTGTTTTTT
CASSLDRNEKLFF
>TRBV29-1|-|TRBJ2-1|-
TGCAGCGTTGAAGAGAAGCAGGATGAGCAGTTCTTC
CSVEEKQDEQFF
>TRBV12-5|-|TRBJ2-7|TRBD1
TGTGCTAGTGGTTTGGGGACCGGGACAGGGTGGTCGGACGAGCAGTACTTC
CASGLGTGTGWSDEQYF
>TRBV19|-|TRBJ1-5|TRBD1
TGTGCCAGTAGTGGACAGGTAGGAAAGAATCAGCCCCAGCATTTT
CASSGQVGKNQPQHF
>TRBV5-5|-|TRBJ2-7|TRBD1
TGTGCCAGCAGCCCTAACGGACAGGGGGTCTACGAGCAGTACTTC
CASSPNGQGVYEQYF
>TRBV29-1|-|TRBJ1-2|-
TGCAGCGTTGCACAGGGTTTTGACTATGGCTACACCTTC
CSVAQGFDYGYTF
>TRBV19|once|TRBJ2-1|-
TGTGCCAGTAGTATCTTAACAGGAAACAATGAGCAGTTCTTC
CASSILTGNNEQFF
>TRBV29-1|-|TRBJ2-1|TRBD2
TGCAGCGTTGAACCTTGGAACCGGGGGGATAACTATGAGCAGTTCTTC
CSVEPWNRGDNYEQFF
>TRBV15|-|TRBJ2-7|TRBD2
TGTGCCACCAGCAGGGCCAGCGGGGGCAGGGCTTACGAGCAGTACTTC
CATSRASGGRAYEQYF
>TRBV15|-|TRBJ2-5|-
TGTGCCACCAGCAGAGATCCCGCAGTCCAAGAGACCCAGTACTTC
CATSRDPAVQETQYF
>TRBV30|-|TRBJ1-5|-
TGTGCCTGGAGTCCCAGTTTCAATCAGCCCCAGCATTTT
CAWSPSFNQPQHF